The next 9 T cell receptor beta chains were all read from a single sample in a study of shared clonotypes between healthy human individuals. Naivety among CD8 cells was defined by CD45RO negativity and positive CCR7 selection, thereby excluding terminally differentiated effector memory CD45RA+ cells. Some clones are missing from TCRdb's copy, which holds only in-frame ones; the method was immunoSEQ multiplex PCR. Of about 2.1 million clones listed, roughly 95% were seen once; the top ten hold more than 1.5%. The sample consisted of naive CD8+ T cells from PBMCs. The receptors originated from a man aged 18 to 35 in good health. Some clones in this sample may be carry-over from other donors' samples.

V gene TRBV27 combines with J gene TRBJ2-7; D might be TRBD1 (6 bases). Trimming removed 3 bases at V and 2 bases at J, with 14 bases between. Germline loops: CDR1 MNHEY, CDR2 SMNVEV (reference sequence). CDR3 size: 15 residues. The DNA of the CDR3 is TGTGCCAGCAGTTTCTCGGCAGGGGAGACCTACGAGCAGTACTTC. Amino acids: CASSFSAGETYEQYF.

Only one count was recorded for this clone. The genes are TRBV27 and TRBJ2-1; D remains ambiguous. The CDR3 is 11 amino acids. The V gene lost 6 bases and the J gene lost 12 bases, with 12 bases spanning the gap. CDR1 and CDR2 (germline): MNHEY, SMNVEV (reference sequence). The CDR3, as DNA: TGTGCCAGCAGGGGCGGACGCGGGCAGTTCTTC. Translation: CASRGGRGQFF.

This clone has just one count. The chain combines TRBV18 with TRBJ2-1; TRBD2 matches at 13 bases. Germline CDR1 and CDR2: KGHSH and LQKENI. The J segment lost 3 bases and the V segment lost 0 bases, leaving 5 bases of the junction unmatched. The CDR3 runs to 18 residues. In nucleotides, the CDR3 is TGTGCCAGCTCACCACCGGGACTAGCGGGATCCTTCTACAATGAGCAGTTCTTC. The encoded protein is CASSPPGLAGSFYNEQFF. Combining the CDR3 with reference TRBV18 and TRBJ2-1 gives the whole variable domain NAGVMQNPRHLVRRRGQEARLRCSPMKGHSHVYWYRQLPEEGLKFMVYLQKENIIDESGMPKERFSAEFPKEGPSILRIQQVVRGDSAAYFCASSPPGLAGSFYNEQFFGPGTRLTVL.

The chain is built from TRBV4-1 and TRBJ2-7; TRBD2 might be the D (5 bases). The length of the CDR3 is 15 residues. CDR1 is MGHRA and CDR2 is YSYEKL in the germline V gene. The ends were cut back, 2 bases at V and 0 bases at J, with 11 bases in the middle. CDR3 in amino acids: CASSQPLESSYEQYF. The CDR3 DNA follows: TGCGCCAGCAGCCAACCACTAGAAAGCTCCTACGAGCAGTACTTC.

This chain links TRBV9 with TRBJ1-4, with D possibly being TRBD1 (5 bases). Germline CDR1 and CDR2: SGDLS and YYNGEE. V gave up 0 bases and J gave up 7 bases, with 13 bases separating them. The CDR3 runs 15 residues. This CDR3 reads CASSVAGGVGEKLFF. DNA of the CDR3: TGTGCCAGCAGCGTAGCTGGGGGGGTAGGTGAAAAACTGTTTTTT. Complete variable domain (other parts from reference TRBV9 and TRBJ1-4): DSGVTQTPKHLITATGQRVTLRCSPRSGDLSVYWYQQSLDQGLQFLIQYYNGEERAKGNILERFSAQQFPDLHSELNLSSLELGDSALYFCASSVAGGVGEKLFFGSGTQLSVL.

This sequence joins TRBV15 and TRBJ2-7, with a tentative D call TRBD1 (5 bases). In germline, CDR1 is LNHNV, CDR2 YYDKDF (reference sequence). The CDR3 runs to 13 residues. V was pared by 3 bases and J by 6 bases, with 12 bases between. This CDR3 is CATSRTERGEQYF. CDR3 DNA: TGTGCCACCAGCAGGACAGAAAGGGGCGAGCAGTACTTC.

This sequence joins TRBV9 and TRBJ2-1; D might be TRBD1 (6 bases). Germline CDR1 and CDR2: SGDLS and YYNGEE. CDR3 size: 14 residues. V was clipped by 3 bases and J by 6 bases, with 13 bases between them. The CDR3 protein is CASSDRQVSNEQFF. CDR3 sequence (DNA): TGTGCCAGCAGCGACCGACAGGTGAGCAATGAGCAGTTCTTC. Full variable domain (rest looked up from reference TRBV9 and TRBJ2-1): DSGVTQTPKHLITATGQRVTLRCSPRSGDLSVYWYQQSLDQGLQFLIQYYNGEERAKGNILERFSAQQFPDLHSELNLSSLELGDSALYFCASSDRQVSNEQFFGPGTRLTVL.

V is TRBV29-1 and J is TRBJ2-5, with unresolved D. There are 14 residues in the CDR3. The germline V and J ends were trimmed by 4 bases and 0 bases, with 12 bases remaining between them. CDR1 and CDR2 from the germline V gene are SQVTM and ANQGSEA. This chain's CDR3 is CSVVAARYQETQYF. Here the CDR3 DNA reads TGCAGCGTTGTGGCAGCACGGTACCAAGAGACCCAGTACTTC.

The chain has TRBV6-5 and TRBJ1-5; D ambiguous. The germline V gene has CDR1 MNHEY and CDR2 SVGAGI. The CDR3 extends over 12 amino acids. Deletions cut 8 bases from V and 1 base from J, with 6 bases between. CDR3 bases: TGTGCCAGCCGTACGAGCAATCAGCCCCAGCATTTT. Its translation is CASRTSNQPQHF.